The clone carrying this TCR beta chain turned up a few times. Its antigen is unknown. Germline values: CDR1 MGHDK, CDR2 SYGVNS. The CDR3 has 14 residues. Unmatched junction bases numbered 9, after V lost 7 bases and J lost 4 bases. Each CDR3 protein gets one entry after TCRdb re-called the 5' RACE reads with MiXCR. The data show 510,000 or so distinct CDR3 sequences, roughly 21% seen once. These data come from a study of T cells after yellow fever vaccination. Study as a whole: SMART-Seq v4 Ultra Low Input prepared libraries from low-cell fractions.

Study observations and caveats: Across the CD4 and CD8 compartments, a small share of clonotypes was present in both. The study noted that FACS-sorted repertoires could contain abundant clonotypes contaminating from the bulk population. Reappearing after the booster were most of the clones from primary vaccination (approximately 96% CD4, approximately 86% CD8).

The genes are TRBV25-1 and TRBJ1-2, with 7 nucleotides matching TRBD1. The sample in question was PBMCs, obtained 15 days after the yellow fever booster vaccination. The source is a man between 25 and 39 years old who received the YFV17D yellow fever vaccine. The CDR3 sequence: CASTTGTDVYGYTF. DNA of the CDR3: TGTGCCAGCACCACCGGGACAGATGTCTATGGCTACACCTTC.